The 24 T cell receptor beta chains below all came from one sample that was sequenced in a study of human T cells and chemical hapten exposure. Via MiXCR, TCRdb re-called the RACE reads, giving one row per CDR3 protein. The table has 300,000 to 450,000 distinct CDR3 sequences, 4.5% to 6% seen once. Time point reported: pre-sensitization, week 0. Treatment here: therapeutic diphenylcyclopropenone sensitization with weekly scalp DPC. The sample in question was whole blood, obtained in connection with sensitization to the hapten diphenylcyclopropenone (DPC). The receptor source for this set is a woman between 45 and 60 years old with alopecia areata. Some clones in this sample may be carry-over from other donors' samples.

This clonotype has at least ten counts. The chain uses TRBV20-1 and TRBJ1-5, with D hard to call. This CDR3 has 15 amino acids. The germline V gene encodes CDR1 DFQATT and CDR2 SNEGSKA (reference sequence). The V and J ends lost 2 bases and 0 bases respectively, with 11 bases between them. CDR3: CSARREAHSNQPQHF. In DNA, the CDR3 is TGCAGTGCTAGAAGGGAGGCTCATAGCAATCAGCCCCAGCATTTT.

The sample holds a few counts of this clonotype. V is TRBV5-1 and J is TRBJ1-1, with 7 bases that match TRBD1. The germline gives CDR1 SGHRS, CDR2 YFSETQ. The ends lost 4 bases at V and 6 bases at J; junction bases unmatched: 15. This CDR3 contains 16 residues. In nucleotides, the CDR3 is TGCGCCAGCAGCCCCTGGGACAGCCCGTCAATGTCTGAAGCTTTCTTT. The encoded protein is CASSPWDSPSMSEAFF.

This clonotype has a handful of counts. The rearrangement links TRBV9 to TRBJ2-5; 8 bases line up with TRBD2. In germline, CDR1 is SGDLS, CDR2 YYNGEE. CDR3 size: 16 residues. V dropped 0 bases and J dropped 1; count of bases not matched to a gene: 5. In nucleotides, the CDR3 is TGTGCCAGCAGCGTAGATCCGGGGGGGCCCCAAGAGACCCAGTACTTC. Translating gives CASSVDPGGPQETQYF.

This clonotype was counted only a few times. The chain employs TRBV6-1 and TRBJ1-1; 7 nucleotides align to TRBD1. The CDR3 is 15 residues long. Germline CDR1 MNHNS, CDR2 SASEGT. V gave up 6 bases and J gave up 5 bases; unmatched junction bases: 12. The CDR3 DNA follows: TGTGCCAGCAGGGAGCCCCCAGACAGGGCTACTGAAGCTTTCTTT. Translation gives CASREPPDRATEAFF.

This clonotype came up many times. The chain combines TRBV12-3 or TRBV12-4 with TRBJ2-1; D is uncertain. The CDR3 is made up of 14 amino acids. Trimming took off 7 bases at V and 5 bases at J, with 15 bases between the two ends. CDR3 amino acids: CASKGRRVDNEQFF. Written as DNA, the CDR3 is TGTGCCAGCAAGGGTCGGCGAGTAGACAATGAGCAGTTCTTC.

This clonotype was counted at least ten times. The chain couples TRBV16 to TRBJ1-5, with D uncertain. Deletions cut 1 base from V and 1 base from J, with 8 bases between. Looked up from germline, CDR1 is KGHSY and CDR2 is FQNENV. This CDR3 spans 15 amino acids. CDR3 in DNA: TGTGCCAGCAGCCAATTAGGAGCCAGCAATCAGCCCCAGCATTTT. Amino acid sequence: CASSQLGASNQPQHF.

This chain joins TRBV20-1 and TRBJ1-6; D uncertain. CDR3 length equals 17 residues. Germline V gene data show CDR1 as DFQATT and CDR2 as SNEGSKA (reference sequence). Trimming removed 1 base at V and 0 bases at J, with 13 bases between. CDR3 sequence reads: CSARGLEGSSYNSPLHF. CDR3 coding DNA: TGCAGTGCTAGAGGTCTAGAGGGAAGCTCCTATAATTCACCCCTCCACTTT.

This clonotype was seen at least ten times. This chain connects TRBV29-1 to TRBJ2-7; 8 bases agree with TRBD2. V lost 3 bases and J lost 6; bases outside the gene matches: 4. Germline V lookup: CDR1 SQVTM, CDR2 ANQGSEA. There are 12 residues in the CDR3. CDR3 bases: TGCAGCGTTGACAGCGGGAGCGGCGAGCAGTACTTC. Residues: CSVDSGSGEQYF.

This rearrangement joins TRBV4-3 to TRBJ2-1, with TRBD1 matching over 8 bases. With V trimmed by 5 bases and J by 0 bases, 3 bases remained unmatched. CDR3 length equals 15 residues. Germline V gene data show CDR1 as LGHNA and CDR2 as YSLEER. CDR3 in amino acids: CASSEQGGSYNEQFF. The CDR3 DNA follows: TGCGCCAGCAGCGAACAGGGGGGCTCCTACAATGAGCAGTTCTTC.

V usage is TRBV28 and J usage is TRBJ2-3, with 9 bases that match TRBD2. This CDR3 contains 14 residues. Germline V gene sequence: CDR1 MDHEN, CDR2 SYDVKM. J gave up 8 bases and V 4 bases, and 7 bases lay outside the gene matches. CDR3 sequence reads: CASSYASGVGTQYF. CDR3 DNA sequence: TGTGCCAGCAGTTATGCTAGCGGGGTGGGTACGCAGTATTTT.

This clonotype occurred a few times. This sequence joins TRBV7-9 and TRBJ1-1; D is ambiguous. The CDR3 spans 14 residues. Germline CDR1 reads SEHNR; CDR2 reads FQNEAQ (reference sequence). Trimming pared 4 bases from V and 1 base from J, leaving 10 bases between. The CDR3 DNA follows: TGTGCCAGCAGCTCTCCGACAACGAACACTGAAGCTTTCTTT. It yields the protein CASSSPTTNTEAFF.

This clonotype was seen many times. The rearrangement uses TRBV21-1 and TRBJ2-3; the table's TRBD1 call for D was not verified on the DNA. TRBV21-1 is designated a pseudogene. The CDR3 spans 17 residues. As DNA, the CDR3 is TGTGCCAGCAGCAAAGTGCGGGGGGCGGAGAGCACAGATACGCAGTATTTT. This gives the protein CASSKVRGAESTDTQYF.

The table lists this clonotype with many counts. The rearrangement uses TRBV7-9 and TRBJ2-4, with a tentative D call TRBD1 (6 bases). The CDR3 has 14 amino acids. Germline CDR1 is SEHNR and CDR2 is FQNEAQ (reference sequence). Trimming took off 2 bases at V and 3 bases at J, with 8 bases between the two ends. CDR3 nucleotides: TGTGCCAGCAGCTTACAGGGGAGCAAAAACATTCAGTACTTC. Translation gives CASSLQGSKNIQYF.

This clonotype was detected many times. The chain has TRBV9 and TRBJ2-5; D might be TRBD2 (6 bases). CDR1 SGDLS and CDR2 YYNGEE come from the germline V gene. CDR3 length: 15 residues. V dropped 4 bases and J dropped 1 base, with 14 bases sitting between them. The CDR3 nucleotides are TGTGCCAGCAGCCCCAGAGGAGGGGTCCAAGAGACCCAGTACTTC. Its protein product is CASSPRGGVQETQYF.

The chain combines TRBV7-9 with TRBJ1-4; D may be TRBD1 (6 bases). The CDR3 runs to 12 residues. Germline CDR1 and CDR2: SEHNR and FQNEAQ (reference sequence). Trimming took off 4 bases at V and 6 bases at J, with 6 bases between the two ends. The CDR3 reads CASSYRDEKLFF. CDR3 nucleotide sequence: TGTGCCAGCAGCTACAGGGATGAAAAACTGTTTTTT.

The chain joins TRBV11-2 to TRBJ1-1; tentative D call: TRBD1 (6 bases). V lost 0 bases to trimming and J lost 2 bases, with 10 bases between them. Germline assignment: CDR1 SGHAT and CDR2 FQNNGV. This CDR3 has 15 amino acids. The CDR3 region is CASSLDTGFNTEAFF. The CDR3 DNA reads as TGTGCCAGCAGCTTAGACACAGGGTTTAACACTGAAGCTTTCTTT.

This chain uses TRBV27 with TRBJ1-5; D is possibly TRBD1 (5 bases). The V end lost 8 bases, the J end lost 1 base, and 12 bases lay between the germline ends. Looked up from germline, CDR1 is MNHEY and CDR2 is SMNVEV (reference sequence). This CDR3 comprises 14 residues. CDR3: CASRGGLSNQPQHF. The CDR3 nucleotides are TGTGCCAGCCGCGGGGGGTTAAGCAATCAGCCCCAGCATTTT.

In its sample, this clonotype was seen many times. The genes are TRBV3-1 and TRBJ2-6; tentative D call: TRBD1 (6 bases). V was clipped by 8 bases and J by 2 bases, with 10 bases between them. The V gene's germline CDR1 is LGHDT and CDR2 YNNKEL (reference sequence). The CDR3 sequence is 14 residues long. The CDR3 region is CASGYRAGANVLTF. In nucleotides, the CDR3 is TGTGCCAGCGGGTACAGGGCTGGGGCCAACGTCCTGACTTTC.

The table lists this clonotype with many counts. V and J are TRBV7-6 and TRBJ2-1, with 11 positions matching TRBD2. CDR1 and CDR2 from the germline V gene are SGHVS and FNYEAQ. The CDR3 sequence is 16 residues long. V shed 5 bases, J shed 7 bases, and the junction held 10 bases outside the gene matches. The CDR3 sequence is CASSAELAGVGNEQFF. The CDR3 nucleotides read TGTGCCAGCAGCGCGGAACTAGCGGGAGTTGGGAATGAGCAGTTCTTC.

Many counts were recorded for this clonotype. This chain links TRBV29-1 with TRBJ1-1; possibly TRBD1 for D (6 bases). CDR1 is SQVTM, CDR2 ANQGSEA, per germline. Trimming took off 6 bases at V and 0 bases at J, with 8 bases between the two ends. CDR3 length equals 12 residues. CDR3 in amino acids: CSVPGVNTEAFF. In DNA, the CDR3 is TGCAGCGTCCCAGGGGTGAACACTGAAGCTTTCTTT.

This clonotype was seen more than once but under ten times. The V and J genes are TRBV7-2 and TRBJ1-2; D call uncertain. Per germline, CDR1 SGHTA and CDR2 FQGNSA. Trimming stripped 2 bases from V and 7 bases from J, with 20 bases between. The length of the CDR3 is 16 residues. In DNA, the CDR3 is TGTGCCAGCAGCTTATTCGTGGACTCCTCGAGCGGTGGCTACACCTTC. It encodes CASSLFVDSSSGGYTF.

This clonotype was found many times. The gene calls are TRBV9 and TRBJ2-3; D is uncertain. The CDR3 is 14 residues long. Per the germline V gene, CDR1 is SGDLS and CDR2 is YYNGEE. Trimming removed 3 bases from V and 4 bases from J, with 12 bases in between. CDR3: CASSEASFSDTQYF. The CDR3 region has the DNA TGTGCCAGCAGCGAGGCTAGTTTCTCAGATACGCAGTATTTT. The variable domain in full, with the rest retrieved from reference TRBV9 and TRBJ2-3, is DSGVTQTPKHLITATGQRVTLRCSPRSGDLSVYWYQQSLDQGLQFLIQYYNGEERAKGNILERFSAQQFPDLHSELNLSSLELGDSALYFCASSEASFSDTQYFGPGTRLTVL.

At least ten counts were recorded for this clonotype. The J gene is TRBJ1-5, the V gene TRBV4-3, with D hard to call. The V end lost 0 bases, the J end lost 3 bases, and 12 bases lay between the germline ends. The CDR3 length is 16 residues. CDR1 and CDR2 from the germline V gene are LGHNA and YSLEER. The CDR3 here is CASSQDFYAVNQPQHF. CDR3 nucleotides: TGCGCCAGCAGCCAAGATTTTTATGCCGTCAATCAGCCCCAGCATTTT.

This clonotype was recorded many times. The chain has TRBV29-1 and TRBJ1-1, with 7 nucleotides matching TRBD1. The CDR3 extends over 14 amino acids. CDR1 and CDR2 (germline): SQVTM, ANQGSEA. V trimming: 8 bases; J trimming: 0 bases; junction bases outside the gene matches: 9. DNA of the CDR3: TGCAGCTTCTCCGGGACAGCGATGAACACTGAAGCTTTCTTT. This gives the protein CSFSGTAMNTEAFF.